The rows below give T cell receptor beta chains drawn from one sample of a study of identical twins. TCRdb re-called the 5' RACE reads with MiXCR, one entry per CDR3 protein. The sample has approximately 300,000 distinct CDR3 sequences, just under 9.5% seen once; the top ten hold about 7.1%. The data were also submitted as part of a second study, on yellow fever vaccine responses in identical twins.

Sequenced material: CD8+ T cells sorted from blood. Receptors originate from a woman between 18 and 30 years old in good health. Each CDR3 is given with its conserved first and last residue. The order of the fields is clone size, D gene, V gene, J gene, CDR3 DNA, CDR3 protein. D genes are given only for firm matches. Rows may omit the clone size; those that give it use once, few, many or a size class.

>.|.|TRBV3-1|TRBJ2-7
TGTGCCAGCAGCCTAGCGAAACACTCCTACGAGCAGTACTTC
CASSLAKHSYEQYF
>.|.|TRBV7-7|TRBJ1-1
TGTGCTAGCAGCTTAACCCAGAACACTGAAGCTTTCTTT
CASSLTQNTEAFF
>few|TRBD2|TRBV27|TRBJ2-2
TGTGCCAGCAGGCTTAGCGGGAGGGGCACCGGGGAGCTGTTTTTT
CASRLSGRGTGELFF
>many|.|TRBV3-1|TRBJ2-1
TGTGCCAGCAGCCAGACAGACTACAATGAGCAGTTCTTC
CASSQTDYNEQFF
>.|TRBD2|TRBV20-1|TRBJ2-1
TGCAGTGCTAGATCGGGAGTCGCTAGCGGGGGGGCTAGCTCCTACAATGAGCAGTTCTTC
CSARSGVASGGASSYNEQFF
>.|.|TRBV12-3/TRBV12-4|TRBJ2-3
TGTGCCAGCATGGGGGATCAGGGGCGGACCACAGATACGCAGTATTTT
CASMGDQGRTTDTQYF
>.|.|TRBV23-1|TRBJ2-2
TGCGCCAGCAGTCAATCGTCGGCCCGGGCAATAGACACCGGGGAGCTGTTTTTT
CASSQSSARAIDTGELFF
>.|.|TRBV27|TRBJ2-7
TGTGCCAGCAGCCTAGGGGGAGTTGCCTACGAGCAGTACTTC
CASSLGGVAYEQYF
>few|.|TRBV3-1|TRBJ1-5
TGTGCCAGCAGCCAAGAGACAGGAGACAATCAGCCCCAGCATTTT
CASSQETGDNQPQHF
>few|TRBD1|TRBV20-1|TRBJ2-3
TGCAGTGCTAATCATCGGGACAGCTCTAGCACAGATACGCAGTATTTT
CSANHRDSSSTDTQYF